The 7 T cell receptor beta chains in this list originate from one sample, sequenced in a study of siplizumab effects on memory and regulatory T cells. The assay was immunoSEQ multiplex PCR, and TCRdb's table has in-frame clones only and misses some. This sample carries around 110,000 clones, 90% to 95% of them seen once, and the ten largest clones take under 2%. Sequencing input: non-Treg CD4+ T cells sorted from blood. Receptor source: a human donor in good health.

V and J are TRBV9 and TRBJ2-4, with D tentatively TRBD1 (5 bases). V was clipped by 0 bases and J by 1 base, with 14 bases between them. CDR3 length equals 17 residues. CDR1 and CDR2 (germline): SGDLS, YYNGEE. CDR3 sequence reads: CASSVDSQGEAKNIQYF. In nucleotides, the CDR3 is TGTGCCAGCAGCGTAGATAGTCAGGGTGAGGCCAAAAACATTCAGTACTTC.

This chain connects TRBV13 to TRBJ2-1; 14 nucleotides match TRBD2. Per the germline V gene, CDR1 is PRHDT and CDR2 is FYEKMQ (reference sequence). V trimming: 5 bases; J trimming: 3 bases; junction bases outside the gene matches: 3. The CDR3 length is 16 residues. The CDR3 here is CASSPGLAGVYNEQFF. The CDR3 DNA is TGTGCCAGCAGCCCGGGACTAGCGGGGGTCTACAATGAGCAGTTCTTC.

The chain couples TRBV4-1 to TRBJ1-4; D is unresolved. Trimming shortened V by 0 bases and J by 1 base, and 3 bases separated the two germline ends. The CDR3 length is 14 residues. Per germline, CDR1 MGHRA and CDR2 YSYEKL. DNA of the CDR3: TGCGCCAGCAGCCAAGAGGTAACTAATGAAAAACTGTTTTTT. Its protein product is CASSQEVTNEKLFF.

About this clone itself: A junction boundary mismatches the germline segment, possibly from a read error. This chain links TRBV5-8 with TRBJ1-1; a weak D match, TRBD1 (5 bases). The CDR3 contains 12 residues. Germline CDR1 reads SGHTS; CDR2 reads YDEGEE. CDR3 in amino acids: CASILRGTEAFF. The CDR3 nucleotides read TGTGCCAGCATCTTGAGGGGCACTGAAGCTTTCTTT.

The chain combines TRBV5-4 with TRBJ2-1, with TRBD2 matching over 10 bases. Germline V gene sequence: CDR1 SGHNT, CDR2 YYREEE (reference sequence). The V gene end was trimmed by 3 bases and the J gene end by 4 bases; junction bases not matched to a gene: 4. The CDR3 extends over 15 amino acids. As DNA, the CDR3 is TGTGCCAGCAGCTCTCTAGCGGGGGCATACAATGAGCAGTTCTTC. Its translation: CASSSLAGAYNEQFF.

V and J are TRBV19 and TRBJ2-5; D assignment may be TRBD1 or TRBD2 (5 bases each). The CDR3 spans 13 residues. Trimming shortened V by 3 bases and J by 3 bases, and 8 bases separated the two germline ends. Germline CDR1 reads LNHDA; CDR2 reads SQIVND (reference sequence). CDR3 region: CASSIGTKETQYF. CDR3 DNA: TGTGCCAGTAGTATCGGGACCAAAGAGACCCAGTACTTC.

The sample holds one count of this clone. The chain uses TRBV19 and TRBJ1-6; 8 nucleotides agree with TRBD1. The CDR3 sequence is 14 residues long. Germline V lookup: CDR1 LNHDA, CDR2 SQIVND (reference sequence). V trimming: 3 bases; J trimming: 10 bases; junction bases outside the gene matches: 5. The CDR3 coding sequence is TGTGCCAGTAGTATCCAGGGGGCGCGGTCACCCCTCCACTTT. This sequence encodes CASSIQGARSPLHF.